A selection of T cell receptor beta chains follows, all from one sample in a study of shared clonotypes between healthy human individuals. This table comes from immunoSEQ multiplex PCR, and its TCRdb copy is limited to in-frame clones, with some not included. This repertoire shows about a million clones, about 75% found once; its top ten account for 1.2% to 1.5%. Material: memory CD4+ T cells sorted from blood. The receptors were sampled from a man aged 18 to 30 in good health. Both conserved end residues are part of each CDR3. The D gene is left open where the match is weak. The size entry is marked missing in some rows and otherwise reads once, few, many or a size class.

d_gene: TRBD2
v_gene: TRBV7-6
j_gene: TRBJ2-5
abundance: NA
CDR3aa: CASSPRDYPGETQYF

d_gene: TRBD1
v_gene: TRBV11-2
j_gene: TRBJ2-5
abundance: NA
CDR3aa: CASSLAGTGVKTQYF

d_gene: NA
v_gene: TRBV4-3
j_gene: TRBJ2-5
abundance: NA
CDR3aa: CASSQDWRGQETQYF

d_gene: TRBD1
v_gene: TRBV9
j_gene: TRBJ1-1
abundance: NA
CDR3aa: CASSLGQGADTEAFF

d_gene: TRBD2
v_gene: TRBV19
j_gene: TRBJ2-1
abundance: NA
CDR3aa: CASSISGGRHNEQFF

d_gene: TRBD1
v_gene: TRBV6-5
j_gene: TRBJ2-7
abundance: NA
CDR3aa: CASSYKDRGGYEQYF

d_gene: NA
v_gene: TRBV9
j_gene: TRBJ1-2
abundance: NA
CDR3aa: CASSDRGTTNYGYTF

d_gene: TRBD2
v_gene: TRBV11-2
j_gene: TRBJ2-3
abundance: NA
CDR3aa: CASSLVGRGGDTQYF

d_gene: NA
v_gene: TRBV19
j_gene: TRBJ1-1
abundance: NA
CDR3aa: CASSIKTGEAFF

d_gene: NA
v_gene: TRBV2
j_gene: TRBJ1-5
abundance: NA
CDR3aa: CASRKDAGYNQPQHF

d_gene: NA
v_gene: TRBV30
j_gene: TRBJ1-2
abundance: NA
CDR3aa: CAQGLTANYGYTF

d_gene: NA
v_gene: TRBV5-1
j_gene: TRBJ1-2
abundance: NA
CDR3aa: CASSPRARNYGYTF

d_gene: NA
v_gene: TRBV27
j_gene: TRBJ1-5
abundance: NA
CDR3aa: CASSLRTSPYSNQPQHF

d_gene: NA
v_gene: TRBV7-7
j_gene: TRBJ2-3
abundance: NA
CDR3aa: CASSLGVGATDTQYF

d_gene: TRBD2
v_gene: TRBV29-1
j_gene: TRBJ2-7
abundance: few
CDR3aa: CSVEFPGTSSYEQYF

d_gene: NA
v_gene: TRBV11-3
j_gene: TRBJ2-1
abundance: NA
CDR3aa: CASSLGGERHPGEQFF

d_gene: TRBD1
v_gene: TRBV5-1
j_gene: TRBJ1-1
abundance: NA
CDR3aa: CASSYQQGTEAFF

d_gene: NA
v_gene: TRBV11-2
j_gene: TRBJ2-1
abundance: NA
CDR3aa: CASRMSSSYGEQFF

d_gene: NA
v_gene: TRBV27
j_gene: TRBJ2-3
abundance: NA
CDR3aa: CASSPGGSQYF

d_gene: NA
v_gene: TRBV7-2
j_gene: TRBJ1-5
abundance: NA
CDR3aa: CASSLLGYQPQHF